This TCR beta chain was obtained from a study of OX40 agonist ivuxolimab in advanced cancers. Whole-study context: Patient treatment consisted of intravenous ivuxolimab administration every 2 weeks at 0.01 to 10 mg/kg. General study points: The CD4+ and CD8+ T cells in the blood had expanded clonally by week 6 at 0.1 to 3.0 mg/kg.

The data were produced by immunoSEQ multiplex PCR, yet TCRdb's version contains in-frame clones alone and is incomplete. The sample holds around 84,000 clones, about 93% seen once. Enrollment shut out patients with autoimmune disease history or systemic immunosuppression. Comment on this clone: What it binds is unknown.

The CDR3 covers 14 residues. The input for sequencing was CD4+ or CD8+ T cells sorted from blood, taken in a trial of the OX40 agonist ivuxolimab. This receptor was identified in an adult with an advanced solid tumor such as melanoma, head and neck, liver or kidney cancer. The rearrangement links TRBV21-1 to TRBJ2-1. TRBV21-1 is assigned pseudogene status. The CDR3 nucleotides read TGTGCCAGGCTTTTTATTGGACCGCGAAACCTTCAGTTCTTC. This sequence encodes CARLFIGPRNLQFF.